The sequence of this TCR beta chain was determined in a study of control samples from healthy donors and cancer patients. V was trimmed by 1 base and J by 1 base, leaving 14 bases between them. The germline gives CDR1 SGHRS, CDR2 YFSETQ. The CDR3 spans 16 residues. Using immunoSEQ multiplex PCR, the repertoire was profiled, and TCRdb retains in-frame clones only, with some absent. The sample contains under 75,000 clones, 90% of which appear only once. Sequencing was performed on PBMCs. The sequence was obtained from a woman between 45 and 65 years old with colorectal cancer. V gene TRBV5-1 combines with J gene TRBJ1-1, with D possibly being TRBD1 (5 bases). The CDR3 DNA sequence: TGCGCCAGCAGCTTGAGGCAGGGAGGGGAGAACACTGAAGCTTTCTTT. It specifies CASSLRQGGENTEAFF.